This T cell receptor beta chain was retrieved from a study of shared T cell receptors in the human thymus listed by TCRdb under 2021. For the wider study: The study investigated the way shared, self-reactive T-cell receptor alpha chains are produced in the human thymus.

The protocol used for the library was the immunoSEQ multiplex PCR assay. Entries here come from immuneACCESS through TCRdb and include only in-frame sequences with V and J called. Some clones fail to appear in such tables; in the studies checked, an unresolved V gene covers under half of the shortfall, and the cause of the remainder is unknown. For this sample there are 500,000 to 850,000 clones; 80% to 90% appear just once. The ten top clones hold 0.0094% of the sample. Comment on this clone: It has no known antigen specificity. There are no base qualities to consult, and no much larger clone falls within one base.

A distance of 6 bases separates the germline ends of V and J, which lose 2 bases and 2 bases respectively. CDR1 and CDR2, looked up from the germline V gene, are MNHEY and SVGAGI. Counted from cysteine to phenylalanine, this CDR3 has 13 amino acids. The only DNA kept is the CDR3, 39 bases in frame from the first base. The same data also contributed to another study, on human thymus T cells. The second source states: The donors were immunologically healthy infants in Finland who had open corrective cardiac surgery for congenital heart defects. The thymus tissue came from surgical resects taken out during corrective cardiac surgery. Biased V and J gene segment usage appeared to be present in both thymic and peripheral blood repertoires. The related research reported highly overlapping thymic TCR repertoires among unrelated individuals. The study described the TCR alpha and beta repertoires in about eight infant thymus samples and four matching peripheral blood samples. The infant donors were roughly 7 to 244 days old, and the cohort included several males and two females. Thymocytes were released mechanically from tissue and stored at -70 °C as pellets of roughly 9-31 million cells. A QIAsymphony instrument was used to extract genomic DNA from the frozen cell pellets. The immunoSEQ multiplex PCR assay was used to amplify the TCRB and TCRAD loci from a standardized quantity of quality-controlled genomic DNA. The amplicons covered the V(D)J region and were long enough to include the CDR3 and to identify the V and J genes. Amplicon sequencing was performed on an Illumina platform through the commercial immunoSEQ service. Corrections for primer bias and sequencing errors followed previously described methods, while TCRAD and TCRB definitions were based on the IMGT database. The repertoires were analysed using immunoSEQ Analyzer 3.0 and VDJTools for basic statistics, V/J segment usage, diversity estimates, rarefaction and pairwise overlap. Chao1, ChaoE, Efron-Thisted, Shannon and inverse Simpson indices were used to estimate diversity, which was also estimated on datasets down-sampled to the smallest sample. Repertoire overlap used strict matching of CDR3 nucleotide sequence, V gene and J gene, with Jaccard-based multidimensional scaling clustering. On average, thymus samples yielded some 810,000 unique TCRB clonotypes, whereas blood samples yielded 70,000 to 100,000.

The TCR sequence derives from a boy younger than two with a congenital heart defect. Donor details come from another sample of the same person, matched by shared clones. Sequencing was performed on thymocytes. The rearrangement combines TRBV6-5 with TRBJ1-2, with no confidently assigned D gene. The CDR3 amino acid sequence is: CASSYPGNYGYTF. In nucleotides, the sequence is TGTGCCAGCAGTTACCCGGGAAACTATGGCTACACCTTC.